The T cell receptor beta chain under discussion was sequenced for a study of shared clonotypes between healthy human individuals. The study, taken as a whole, reports: Richness estimates generally favored naive over memory subsets.

As to this clone: The antigen is not known.

Some clones are missing from TCRdb's copy, which holds only in-frame ones; the method was immunoSEQ multiplex PCR. The sample includes roughly 1.4 million clones, less than 99% of them seen just once. CDR3 length: 14 amino acids. The V end was cut by 3 bases, the J end by 6 bases, with 11 bases between. Germline values: CDR1 MGHRA, CDR2 YSYEKL. The chain couples TRBV4-1 to TRBJ2-2, with a tentative D call TRBD2 (5 bases). The receptor comes from a young man in good health. The specimen was naive CD4+ T cells sorted from blood. Regarding subset: CD45RA+ positively selected. CDR3 sequence: CASSQRRWAGELFF. The DNA of the CDR3 is TGCGCCAGCAGCCAGAGGAGGTGGGCCGGGGAGCTGTTTTTT.